This T cell receptor beta chain came from a study of OX40 agonist ivuxolimab in advanced cancers. Notes on the study in general: Certain nonresponders additionally had low normalized T-cell clonal expansion. The antigen specificity of the peripheral T cells (those that were expanded) was not determined.

Systemic immunosuppression or a history of autoimmune disease excluded patients. Remarks on this clone: Its antigen is currently unknown.

Generated by immunoSEQ multiplex PCR, the TCRdb table keeps only in-frame clones and is missing some. The data hold 11,000 to 15,000 clones, with 85% to 90% observed a single time. The receptor was isolated from an adult with an advanced solid tumor such as melanoma, head and neck, liver or kidney cancer. This sample comprised CD4+ or CD8+ T cells sorted from blood, obtained in a trial of the OX40 agonist ivuxolimab.

This chain's CDR3 is CAWRPGRAGELFF. CDR3 bases: TGTGCCTGGAGACCGGGTCGGGCCGGGGAGCTGTTTTTT. The chain couples TRBV30 to TRBJ2-2; D call uncertain. CDR1 is GTSNPN and CDR2 is SVGIG in the germline V gene (reference sequence). This CDR3 spans 13 amino acids. With 3 bases removed from V and 6 bases from J, the gap between germline ends came to 11 bases.